Following are 10 T cell receptor beta chains from one sample sequenced in a study of control samples from healthy donors and cancer patients. This table comes from immunoSEQ multiplex PCR, and its TCRdb copy is limited to in-frame clones, with some not included. The sample lists about 170,000 clones, just under 95% seen once, with over 3.5% in the top ten. The material sequenced was blood. Receptors originate from a woman in her sixties or seventies in good health.

The chain links TRBV4-1 to TRBJ1-1, with 10 bases matching TRBD1. V shed 0 bases, J shed 0 bases, and the junction held 13 bases outside the gene matches. The CDR3 is 20 residues long. The germline V gene has CDR1 MGHRA and CDR2 YSYEKL. CDR3 nucleotide sequence: TGCGCCAGCAGCCAAGATATCATGTTGGGACAGGGGAAAATGAACACTGAAGCTTTCTTT. It encodes CASSQDIMLGQGKMNTEAFF.

The chain links TRBV18 to TRBJ1-2, with TRBD1 matching over 8 bases. CDR3 length: 13 residues. The germline V gene encodes CDR1 KGHSH and CDR2 LQKENI. V shed 6 bases, J shed 6 bases, and the junction held 6 bases outside the gene matches. In nucleotides, the CDR3 is TGTGCCAGCTCCCTTCAGGGGGCCGATGGCTACACCTTC. Its protein is CASSLQGADGYTF. Together with reference TRBV18 and TRBJ1-2, the CDR3 gives the full variable domain: NAGVMQNPRHLVRRRGQEARLRCSPMKGHSHVYWYRQLPEEGLKFMVYLQKENIIDESGMPKERFSAEFPKEGPSILRIQQVVRGDSAAYFCASSLQGADGYTFGSGTRLTVV.

The CDR3 region is CARKDASSNQPQHF. The CDR3 DNA reads as TGTGCCAGAAAGGATGCCAGTAGCAATCAGCCCCAGCATTTT. V and J are TRBV10-3 and TRBJ1-5; D unresolved. In germline, CDR1 is ENHRY, CDR2 SYGVKD. The CDR3 runs 14 residues. V gave up 10 bases and J gave up 0 bases, with 13 bases separating them.

This chain joins TRBV7-2 and TRBJ2-1, with TRBD2 matching 11 bases. The CDR3 sequence is 16 residues long. V lost 0 bases to trimming and J lost 4 bases; unmatched junction nucleotides: 2. Per the germline V gene, CDR1 is SGHTA and CDR2 is FQGNSA. The CDR3 DNA reads as TGTGCCAGCAGCTTAGCCTCTAGCGGGGGGTACAATGAGCAGTTCTTC. This gives the protein CASSLASSGGYNEQFF. Full variable domain (outside the CDR3, taken from reference TRBV7-2 and TRBJ2-1): GAGVSQSPSNKVTEKGKDVELRCDPISGHTALYWYRQSLGQGLEFLIYFQGNSAPDKSGLPSDRFSAERTGGSVSTLTIQRTQQEDSAVYLCASSLASSGGYNEQFFGPGTRLTVL.

The chain links TRBV6-2 or TRBV6-3 to TRBJ1-5; TRBD1 matches 8 bases. Germline CDR1 is MNHEY and CDR2 is SVGEGT. J was trimmed by 4 bases and V by 6 bases; bases with no gene match: 8. CDR3 length: 15 amino acids. The CDR3 loop reads CASSLDQGANQPQHF. In DNA, the CDR3 is TGTGCCAGCAGCCTTGATCAGGGGGCGAATCAGCCCCAGCATTTT.

The J gene is TRBJ2-7, the V gene TRBV7-2; weak D call: TRBD2 (6 bases). Trimming shortened V by 3 bases and J by 2 bases, and 20 bases separated the two germline ends. The CDR3 is made up of 17 amino acids. The germline V gene has CDR1 SGHTA and CDR2 FQGNSA. The CDR3 DNA follows: TGTGCCAGCAGCTTCTTTTTCGATGGGTCTAGCGCCTACGAGCAGTACTTC. This sequence encodes CASSFFFDGSSAYEQYF.

The chain has TRBV6-4 and TRBJ1-1; D is unclear. CDR1 MRHNA and CDR2 SNTAGT come from the germline V gene. This CDR3 is built from 14 residues. Deletions cut 4 bases from V and 3 bases from J, with 12 bases between. The CDR3 region is CASSVRARDTEAFF. DNA for the CDR3: TGTGCCAGCAGTGTGCGGGCTCGCGACACTGAAGCTTTCTTT.

V gene TRBV7-9 combines with J gene TRBJ1-1; the match to TRBD1 covers 7 bases. V shed 5 bases and J 0 bases; nucleotides not matched to a gene: 9. Germline V CDR1 and CDR2: SEHNR, FQNEAQ (reference sequence). The CDR3 totals 16 residues. The CDR3 region is CASSGQTGRLNTEAFF. Here the CDR3 DNA reads TGTGCCAGCAGCGGACAGACAGGGCGGTTGAACACTGAAGCTTTCTTT.

The chain's CDR3 is CASGRDRRNEKLFF. The CDR3 nucleotides are TGTGCCAGCGGCCGGGACAGACGAAATGAAAAACTGTTTTTT. V is TRBV6-5 and J is TRBJ1-4; TRBD1 agrees at 7 bases. Germline V gene data show CDR1 as MNHEY and CDR2 as SVGAGI. The trim removed 8 bases at V and 5 bases at J, leaving 8 bases unmatched. The CDR3 extends over 14 amino acids.

This sequence joins TRBV14 and TRBJ1-3, with no clear D. The ends were cut back, 2 bases at V and 0 bases at J, with 8 bases in the middle. CDR3 length: 15 amino acids. The germline gives CDR1 SGHDN, CDR2 FVKESK. The CDR3 region is CASSQQSISGNTIYF. CDR3 sequence (DNA): TGTGCCAGCAGCCAACAGTCGATCTCTGGAAACACCATATATTTT.